This passage covers 17 T cell receptor beta chains from one sample sequenced in a study of monozygotic twins with cystic fibrosis. Assay: immunoSEQ multiplex PCR; the TCRdb copy retains only in-frame clones and omits some. The sample includes approximately 20,000 clones, 97% of them seen just once. Sequenced input: blood. These receptors originate from a girl aged 5-17 years with cystic fibrosis.

V and J are TRBV14 and TRBJ2-1; TRBD1 might be the D (5 bases). The CDR3 is 17 residues long. Germline loops: CDR1 SGHDN, CDR2 FVKESK. Deletions cut 3 bases from V and 5 bases from J, with 20 bases between. CDR3 DNA: TGTGCCAGCAGCCATTTTTTTTTGCAGGGAAGGAACAATGAGCAGTTCTTC. Protein: CASSHFFLQGRNNEQFF. Full variable domain (rest looked up from reference TRBV14 and TRBJ2-1): EAGVTQFPSHSVIEKGQTVTLRCDPISGHDNLYWYRRVMGKEIKFLLHFVKESKQDESGMPNNRFLAERTGGTYSTLKVQPAELEDSGVYFCASSHFFLQGRNNEQFFGPGTRLTVL.

The gene calls are TRBV5-8 and TRBJ1-5; D gene ambiguous. V was cut by 0 bases and J by 7 bases, with 11 bases left in between. Germline V gives CDR1 SGHTS, CDR2 YDEGEE. The length of the CDR3 is 14 residues. The CDR3, as DNA: TGTGCCAGCAGCTTGGTACCCGGTGACCAGCCCCAGCATTTT. It yields the protein CASSLVPGDQPQHF.

This rearrangement joins TRBV7-2 to TRBJ2-7; D is unclear. V gave up 5 bases and J gave up 1 base, with 3 bases separating them. This CDR3 spans 11 amino acids. CDR1 SGHTA and CDR2 FQGNSA come from the germline V gene. In DNA form, the CDR3 reads TGTGCCAGCAGCCCTTCCTACGAGCAGTACTTC. The encoded protein is CASSPSYEQYF.

This chain links TRBV6-6 with TRBJ2-3; D call uncertain. The CDR3 totals 11 residues. Trimming removed 7 bases from V and 5 bases from J, with 7 bases in between. CDR1 and CDR2 (germline): MNHNY, SVGAGI (reference sequence). The CDR3 DNA sequence: TGTGCCAGCAAGCATGGAGATACGCAGTATTTT. It encodes CASKHGDTQYF.

This chain connects TRBV7-2 to TRBJ2-5; possible D gene TRBD2, 5 bases. In germline, CDR1 is SGHTA, CDR2 FQGNSA. V lost 1 base and J lost 2, with 8 bases in between. The CDR3 covers 14 residues. The CDR3 DNA reads TGTGCCAGCAGCTTAGATGGGAGACAAGAGACCCAGTACTTC. Protein sequence: CASSLDGRQETQYF.

The gene calls are TRBV29-1 and TRBJ2-1; TRBD2 aligns across 13 bases. The CDR3 extends over 15 amino acids. Per the germline V gene, CDR1 is SQVTM and CDR2 is ANQGSEA. J lost 6 bases, V lost 4 bases, and 6 bases had no gene match. CDR3 nucleotides: TGCAGCGTTGGGCCTGGACTAGCGGGAGTCAATGAGCAGTTCTTC. It yields the protein CSVGPGLAGVNEQFF.

V gene TRBV11-2 combines with J gene TRBJ2-2; TRBD1 matches at 8 bases. CDR1 is SGHAT, CDR2 FQNNGV, per germline. This CDR3 contains 16 residues. V lost 0 bases, J lost 5 bases, and 5 bases stayed unmatched. The CDR3 nucleotides read TGTGCCAGCAGCTTAGATCCAGGGGGCGAGACCGGGGAGCTGTTTTTT. This gives the protein CASSLDPGGETGELFF. Variable domain in full (rest from reference TRBV11-2 and TRBJ2-2): EAGVAQSPRYKIIEKRQSVAFWCNPISGHATLYWYQQILGQGPKLLIQFQNNGVVDDSQLPKDRFSAERLKGVDSTLKIQPAKLEDSAVYLCASSLDPGGETGELFFGEGSRLTVL.

The chain combines TRBV14 with TRBJ2-4; 8 bases line up with TRBD2. The CDR3 totals 13 residues. Germline V gene data show CDR1 as SGHDN and CDR2 as FVKESK. The V gene end was trimmed by 4 bases and the J gene end by 9 bases; junction bases not matched to a gene: 5. The CDR3 DNA follows: TGTGCCAGCAGCCCCGGACTAGCTTCCATTCAGTACTTC. Its translation is CASSPGLASIQYF.

This rearrangement joins TRBV15 to TRBJ1-2; a weak D match, TRBD1 (6 bases). The CDR3 is 17 residues long. Trimming removed 1 base from V and 8 bases from J, with 23 bases in between. Germline CDR1 is LNHNV and CDR2 is YYDKDF (reference sequence). CDR3 amino acids: CATSRVNTRTAGSGYTF. CDR3 DNA sequence: TGTGCCACCAGCAGAGTTAATACAAGGACAGCTGGGTCAGGCTACACCTTC.

The gene calls are TRBV7-2 and TRBJ2-3, with D possibly TRBD1 on 6 matching bases. The CDR3 spans 17 residues. Looked up from germline, CDR1 is SGHTA and CDR2 is FQGNSA. V was shortened by 6 bases and J by 0 bases, with 19 bases between the two germline ends. The CDR3 bases are TGTGCCAGCAGAATTTCGCCGGGACAACCAAGCACAGATACGCAGTATTTT. This sequence encodes CASRISPGQPSTDTQYF.

The chain couples TRBV4-1 to TRBJ1-5; a weak D match, TRBD1 (6 bases). CDR1 and CDR2 from the germline V gene are MGHRA and YSYEKL. The germline V and J ends were trimmed by 3 bases and 5 bases, with 14 bases remaining between them. The CDR3 covers 15 residues. The DNA for the CDR3 is TGCGCCAGCAGCCACGTGACCCACAGGGATCAGCCCCAGCATTTT. Translating gives CASSHVTHRDQPQHF.

The chain is built from TRBV4-1 and TRBJ2-3; no clear D. CDR3 length: 13 amino acids. The V gene lost 3 bases and the J gene lost 3 bases, with 7 bases spanning the gap. Germline V gives CDR1 MGHRA, CDR2 YSYEKL. The CDR3 loop reads CASSHGRTDTQYF. CDR3 DNA: TGCGCCAGCAGCCACGGACGAACAGATACGCAGTATTTT.

This sequence joins TRBV20-1 and TRBJ1-2; D remains ambiguous. The germline V gene encodes CDR1 DFQATT and CDR2 SNEGSKA (reference sequence). The CDR3 runs 11 residues. The V gene lost 4 bases and the J gene lost 6 bases, with 9 bases spanning the gap. The DNA of the CDR3 is TGCAGTGCTAACCACATAAATGGCTACACCTTC. Translation gives CSANHINGYTF.

The V and J genes are TRBV6-1 and TRBJ2-7; D is undetermined. The V end was cut by 7 bases, the J end by 3 bases, with 19 bases between. The CDR3 has 15 amino acids. CDR1 and CDR2 (germline): MNHNS, SASEGT. This CDR3 reads CASTPDLSGLYEQYF. The CDR3 DNA reads as TGTGCCAGCACCCCGGATCTTTCTGGGCTCTACGAGCAGTACTTC.

This clone was recorded only once. The chain couples TRBV28 to TRBJ2-7; D is perhaps TRBD1 (5 bases). The CDR3 has 12 residues. Germline CDR1 reads MDHEN; CDR2 reads SYDVKM. Trimming stripped 5 bases from V and 4 bases from J, with 9 bases between. The CDR3 loop reads CASSRQRYEQYF. CDR3 in DNA: TGTGCCAGCAGTAGACAGCGTTACGAGCAGTACTTC.

The V gene is TRBV5-4, the J gene TRBJ1-1; 8 bases map to TRBD1. The CDR3 is 14 amino acids. Germline V gives CDR1 SGHNT, CDR2 YYREEE (reference sequence). V was clipped by 2 bases and J by 6 bases; unmatched bases: 6. The CDR3 protein is CASSFGQGWAEAFF. Here the CDR3 DNA reads TGTGCCAGCAGCTTCGGACAGGGATGGGCTGAAGCTTTCTTT.

This sequence joins TRBV6-6 and TRBJ2-3; TRBD2 agrees at 11 bases. The trim removed 6 bases at V and 0 bases at J, leaving 5 bases unmatched. This CDR3 is 16 amino acids long. Germline loops: CDR1 MNHNY, CDR2 SVGAGI (reference sequence). The CDR3 here is CASSPGTSGSTDTQYF. CDR3 sequence (DNA): TGTGCCAGCAGCCCCGGGACTAGCGGAAGCACAGATACGCAGTATTTT.